Given below is one T cell receptor (beta chain) in context. Antigen specificity is unknown. The germline V gene has CDR1 SQVTM and CDR2 ANQGSEA. The V end lost 7 bases, the J end lost 0 bases, and 7 bases lay between the germline ends. This CDR3 region has 11 residues. Clones were read by immunoSEQ multiplex PCR, and TCRdb kept only the in-frame ones, dropping some. The sample has some 220,000 clones, around nine tenths seen once; the top ten hold 1.1%. This sample stems from a study of cytomegalovirus exposure and HLA in healthy donors. As for the study in general: The 120 validation repertoires, a later analysis reported, used the same platform as the roughly 730 repertoires from the first cohort.

Study findings and constraints: The study designated 150 or so TCR beta chains cytomegalovirus-associated. Most observed TCR sequences were rare, whereas some public TCRs were detected in many donors. The classifier, whose performance was assessed in both the original and validation cohorts, reportedly diagnosed cytomegalovirus status with high specificity and sensitivity.

The gene calls are TRBV29-1 and TRBJ2-7; the D gene is possibly TRBD1 (5 bases). The origin of this receptor is a woman younger than 35 in good health and CMV-seronegative. Material: PBMCs. The DNA for the CDR3 is TGCAGCGGACAGATCTCCTACGAGCAGTACTTC. Translating gives CSGQISYEQYF.